Presented here are 13 T cell receptor beta chains from one specimen sequenced in a study of T cell repertoires in cytomegalovirus infection. Via MiXCR, TCRdb re-called the reads, giving one row per CDR3 protein. The data show around 900,000 distinct CDR3 sequences, around 29% seen once. No antigen has been assigned to these receptors. The sample consisted of cultured CD8+ T cells from PBMCs, taken from culture after CMV antigen stimulation. The receptors were sampled from a human donor in good health (CMV status not recorded). Some clones in this sample may be carry-over from other donors' samples.

This clonotype was counted only a few times. The chain employs TRBV15 and TRBJ1-2; TRBD1 aligns across 9 bases. This CDR3 spans 14 amino acids. V was pared by 3 bases and J by 4 bases, with 3 bases of the junction left unmatched. CDR1 and CDR2 (germline): LNHNV, YYDKDF (reference sequence). CDR3: CATSSSDRGYGYTF. CDR3 coding DNA: TGTGCCACCAGCAGCTCGGACAGGGGCTATGGCTACACCTTC.

The V call is TRBV4-3, the J call TRBJ1-6; the D is unclear. The germline gives CDR1 LGHNA, CDR2 YSLEER. Trimming pared 0 bases from V and 10 bases from J, leaving 16 bases between. The length of the CDR3 is 16 residues. CDR3 bases: TGCGCCAGCAGCCAAGATAAAGGGCTGGCCGGATCACCCCTCCACTTT. It encodes CASSQDKGLAGSPLHF.

This chain uses TRBV3-1 with TRBJ2-7; 10 bases are shared with TRBD2. Germline-derived CDR1 and CDR2 are LGHDT and YNNKEL (reference sequence). With V trimmed by 4 bases and J by 0 bases, 15 bases remained unmatched. CDR3 length: 19 amino acids. CDR3 bases: TGTGCCAGCAGCCCCCACGGGGCTAGCGGGGGCCTTCTCTCCTACGAGCAGTACTTC. Protein sequence: CASSPHGASGGLLSYEQYF.

The gene calls are TRBV27 and TRBJ2-4; 7 nucleotides align to TRBD2. The CDR3 spans 14 residues. Germline-derived CDR1 and CDR2 are MNHEY and SMNVEV (reference sequence). With 2 bases clipped from V and 8 bases from J, the junction kept 6 bases outside the gene matches. Here the CDR3 reads CASSLELGRDIQYF. The CDR3 DNA is TGTGCCAGCAGTTTAGAACTGGGGAGGGACATTCAGTACTTC.

The chain combines TRBV5-6 with TRBJ1-1; perhaps TRBD1 as D (6 bases). V dropped 3 bases and J dropped 6 bases, with 12 bases sitting between them. Germline CDR1 reads SGHDT; CDR2 reads YYEEEE. The CDR3 is 13 amino acids. CDR3 nucleotides: TGTGCCAGCAGCTCGGACAGAACCCCTGAAGCTTTCTTT. It specifies CASSSDRTPEAFF.

In its sample, this clonotype was seen a few times. V gene TRBV7-9 combines with J gene TRBJ1-2; 7 nucleotides agree with TRBD1. Germline V CDR1 and CDR2: SEHNR, FQNEAQ (reference sequence). The CDR3 contains 13 residues. After removal of 4 bases from V and 6 bases from J, the junction contained 5 bases not matched to a gene. The CDR3 reads CASSSVGTDGYTF. The CDR3 bases are TGTGCCAGCAGCTCCGTGGGGACAGATGGCTACACCTTC.

Only a few counts were recorded for this clonotype. The chain links TRBV6-5 to TRBJ2-1, with TRBD2 matching over 10 bases. Germline lookup yields CDR1 MNHEY and CDR2 SVGAGI. The V segment lost 0 bases and the J segment 2 bases; nucleotides outside the gene matches: 4. CDR3 length equals 17 residues. In nucleotides, the CDR3 is TGTGCCAGCAGTTACTCTAGCGGGGGGCCTGCCTACAATGAGCAGTTCTTC. The encoded protein is CASSYSSGGPAYNEQFF.

The sample holds a few counts of this clonotype. The chain has TRBV11-2 and TRBJ2-1; a possible D gene is TRBD2 (5 bases). The CDR3 extends over 13 amino acids. Germline CDR1 SGHAT, CDR2 FQNNGV. Trimming pared 7 bases from V and 2 bases from J, leaving 9 bases between. CDR3 region: CASTGKPYNEQFF. Written as DNA, the CDR3 is TGTGCCAGCACGGGGAAACCCTACAATGAGCAGTTCTTC.

Here the CDR3 DNA reads TGTGCCATCAGTGATGTAACCGTCTATGGCTACACCTTC. It specifies CAISDVTVYGYTF. This chain links TRBV10-3 with TRBJ1-2; D is ambiguous. V was trimmed by 3 bases and J by 4 bases, leaving 9 bases between them. The CDR3 is 13 residues long. Germline CDR1 and CDR2: ENHRY and SYGVKD.

The chain carries TRBV5-4 and TRBJ1-4, with no clear D. Trimming cost V 2 bases and J 6 bases, with 8 bases left between them. CDR1 and CDR2 from the germline V gene are SGHNT and YYREEE (reference sequence). CDR3 length: 13 residues. The CDR3 spells CASSFHPDEKLFF. The CDR3, as DNA: TGTGCCAGCAGCTTTCACCCGGATGAAAAACTGTTTTTT.

This chain joins TRBV29-1 and TRBJ2-7; TRBD1 agrees at 7 bases. The CDR3 spans 13 residues. V was pared by 6 bases and J by 3 bases, with 8 bases of the junction left unmatched. CDR1 and CDR2 from the germline V gene are SQVTM and ANQGSEA. The CDR3: CSVLTGKGYEQYV. CDR3 nucleotide sequence: TGCAGCGTGTTGACAGGGAAGGGCTACGAGCAGTACGTC.

This sequence joins TRBV7-9 and TRBJ2-3; no definite D call. Germline CDR1 is SEHNR and CDR2 is FQNEAQ (reference sequence). This CDR3 has 12 residues. V lost 7 bases and J 6 bases, leaving 11 bases between the germline ends. The CDR3 region has the DNA TGTGCCAGCAATCTAGGCGTGGATACGCAGTATTTT. Encoded protein: CASNLGVDTQYF.

The chain employs TRBV6-5 and TRBJ2-3; possible D gene TRBD2, 6 bases. There are 15 residues in the CDR3. V was pared by 8 bases and J by 2 bases, with 17 bases between. Germline V gene lookup returns CDR1 MNHEY and CDR2 SVGAGI. CDR3 loop: CASSGGLRNTDTQYF. The CDR3 region has the DNA TGTGCCAGCTCTGGAGGGTTAAGGAACACAGATACGCAGTATTTT.